The entry below gives a single T cell receptor (beta chain) sequence along with its context. This clonotype was counted a few times. Its antigen is currently not known. No clone much larger than this one lies a single base away; base qualities are absent. This specimen comes from a study of regulatory T cells in long-lasting Graves disease (dated by TCRdb to the early 2020s). Notes on the research overall: To count as having persistent Graves' disease, a patient had to have received antithyroid drug treatment for over 5 years with TSH receptor autoantibodies remaining persistently positive. This study used TCR sequencing and RNA sequencing of peripheral blood to compare persistent Graves' disease patients against newly diagnosed Graves' disease patients. The study was conducted in China and was registered as a clinical trial. A total of around 35 samples were covered by TCR sequencing, comprising around 13 persistent and 20 newly diagnosed Graves' disease patients. Persistent Graves' disease patients in the clinical cohort had taken antithyroid drugs for roughly ten years on average.

Including cysteine and phenylalanine, the CDR3 has 17 amino acids. CDR3 DNA only is kept here, 51 bases in frame from base 1. The germline V gene (reference sequence) gives CDR1 as PRHDT and CDR2 as FYEKMQ. Relative to germline, V is 0 bases shorter and J is 5 bases shorter, with 19 bases between their ends. This sample's time point label indicates: persistent/refractory GD, antithyroid drugs over 5 years with positive TRAb. RNA was extracted from PBMCs in TRIzol for both TCR sequencing and RNA sequencing. Graves' disease was diagnosed according to American Thyroid Association guidelines. Patients were recruited from an endocrinology department in Xi'an, China. Each patient gave about 10 milliliters of peripheral blood, collected in an EDTA anticoagulant tube. Ficoll Paque Plus density gradient separation was used to isolate PBMCs, and no further T cell sorting was done. An Agilent 2100 Bioanalyzer and agarose gel were used to check RNA quality, and a NanoDrop 2000 was used to measure RNA concentration.

Broad study findings and their caveats: Only peripheral blood was studied, because thyroid tissue, the primary lesion, was inaccessible. Sequencing and analysis were restricted to the TCR beta chain. Preferential use of TRBV28, TRBJ1-2 and TRBJ2-5 was observed in persistent disease, whereas TRBV20-1 and TRBJ2-1 were favored in newly diagnosed disease. The authors acknowledged the small sample size as a limitation that may reduce accuracy. Persistent Graves' disease patients showed lower TCR Shannon entropy and fewer highly expanded clones than newly diagnosed patients, suggesting clonal expansion. A larger number of public clonotypes was shared among persistent patients (more than 2,500) than among newly diagnosed patients (approximately 930).

Library prep was done by multiplex PCR. Sequencing was carried out with an Illumina HiSeq 4000. To build TCR beta libraries, CDR3 regions were amplified by Arm-PCR using iRepertoire HTBI primers. Before sequencing, the PCR products underwent gel purification. In the original analysis: Gene usage analysis of CDR3 amino acid clonotypes relied on the approximately 68 TRBV and 14 TRBJ segments identified across samples. COPE and FqMerger were used to merge filtered high-quality paired reads into contigs. BLAST was used to align contigs to the IMGT TRBV, TRBD and TRBJ reference genes, and CDR3 was defined following IMGT. Any clonotype with a frequency above 0.1% was counted as a highly expanded clone. Shannon entropy was used to measure repertoire diversity, and the Gini coefficient was used to measure V-J evenness. A clonotype was considered public if more than one individual shared it. In-frame beta chains were kept once TCRdb had trimmed the public reads at Q25 with fastp and called clones with MiXCR. Each entry merges the rows of one CDR3 protein and shows their most common DNA and genes. What appears here as the V and J calls and clone size reflects TCRdb's work, not the paper's. The sample includes 500,000 to 800,000 distinct CDR3 sequences, with around 30% observed a single time. Roughly 46% of the sample is held by the ten biggest clonotypes.

This clonotype originated in a female donor with Graves disease. The V and J segments used are TRBV13 and TRBJ1-2; possibly the D gene is TRBD1, per 6 matching bases. The specimen comprised peripheral blood mononuclear cells (PBMCs), sampled when the disease was refractory, from a patient treated with antithyroid drugs. The DNA sequence follows: TGTGCCAGCAGCTTAGGGGGGACACCTCAAGGCGGGTATGGCTACACCTTC. This translates into CASSLGGTPQGGYGYTF.